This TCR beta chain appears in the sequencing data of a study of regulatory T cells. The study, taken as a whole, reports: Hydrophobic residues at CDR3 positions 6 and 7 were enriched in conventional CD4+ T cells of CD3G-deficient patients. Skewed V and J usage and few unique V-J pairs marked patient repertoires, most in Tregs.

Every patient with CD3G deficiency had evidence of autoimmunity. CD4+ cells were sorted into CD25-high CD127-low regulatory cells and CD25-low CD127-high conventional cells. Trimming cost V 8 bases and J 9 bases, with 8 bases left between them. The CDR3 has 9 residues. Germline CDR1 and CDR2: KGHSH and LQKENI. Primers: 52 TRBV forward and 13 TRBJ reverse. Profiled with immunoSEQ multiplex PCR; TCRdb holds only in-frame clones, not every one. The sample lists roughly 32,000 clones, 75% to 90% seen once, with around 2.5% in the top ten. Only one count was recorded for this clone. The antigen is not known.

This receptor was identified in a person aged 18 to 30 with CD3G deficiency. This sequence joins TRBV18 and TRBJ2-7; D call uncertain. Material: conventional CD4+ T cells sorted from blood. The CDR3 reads CASPHGQYF. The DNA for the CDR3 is TGTGCCAGCCCCCATGGGCAGTACTTC.